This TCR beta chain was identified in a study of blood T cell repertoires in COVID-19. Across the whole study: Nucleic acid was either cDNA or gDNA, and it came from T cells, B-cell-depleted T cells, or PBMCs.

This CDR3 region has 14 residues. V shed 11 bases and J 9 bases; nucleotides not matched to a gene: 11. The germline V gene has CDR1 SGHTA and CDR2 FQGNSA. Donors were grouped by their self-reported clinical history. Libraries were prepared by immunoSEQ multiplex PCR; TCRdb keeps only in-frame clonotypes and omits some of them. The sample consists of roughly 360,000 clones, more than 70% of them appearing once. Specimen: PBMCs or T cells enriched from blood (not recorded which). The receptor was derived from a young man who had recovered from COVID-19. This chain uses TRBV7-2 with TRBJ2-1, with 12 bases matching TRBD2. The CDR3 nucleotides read TGTGCCGTCCCGACTAGCGGGGGCGGGAGTGAGCAGTTCTTC. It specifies CAVPTSGGGSEQFF.